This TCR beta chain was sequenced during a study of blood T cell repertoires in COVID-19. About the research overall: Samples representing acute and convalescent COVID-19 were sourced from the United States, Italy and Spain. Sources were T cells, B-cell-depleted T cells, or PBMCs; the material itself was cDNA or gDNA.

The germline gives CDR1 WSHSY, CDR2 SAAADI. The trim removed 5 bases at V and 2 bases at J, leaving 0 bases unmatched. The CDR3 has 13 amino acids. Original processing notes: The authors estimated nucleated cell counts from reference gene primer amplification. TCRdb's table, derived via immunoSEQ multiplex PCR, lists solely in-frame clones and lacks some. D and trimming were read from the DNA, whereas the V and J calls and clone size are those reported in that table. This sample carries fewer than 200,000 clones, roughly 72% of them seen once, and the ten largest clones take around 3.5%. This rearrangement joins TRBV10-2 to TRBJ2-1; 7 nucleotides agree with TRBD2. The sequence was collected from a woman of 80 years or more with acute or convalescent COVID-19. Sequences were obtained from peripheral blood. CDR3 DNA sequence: TGCGCCAGCAGTCTAGCGGCCTACAATGAGCAGTTCTTC. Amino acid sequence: CASSLAAYNEQFF.